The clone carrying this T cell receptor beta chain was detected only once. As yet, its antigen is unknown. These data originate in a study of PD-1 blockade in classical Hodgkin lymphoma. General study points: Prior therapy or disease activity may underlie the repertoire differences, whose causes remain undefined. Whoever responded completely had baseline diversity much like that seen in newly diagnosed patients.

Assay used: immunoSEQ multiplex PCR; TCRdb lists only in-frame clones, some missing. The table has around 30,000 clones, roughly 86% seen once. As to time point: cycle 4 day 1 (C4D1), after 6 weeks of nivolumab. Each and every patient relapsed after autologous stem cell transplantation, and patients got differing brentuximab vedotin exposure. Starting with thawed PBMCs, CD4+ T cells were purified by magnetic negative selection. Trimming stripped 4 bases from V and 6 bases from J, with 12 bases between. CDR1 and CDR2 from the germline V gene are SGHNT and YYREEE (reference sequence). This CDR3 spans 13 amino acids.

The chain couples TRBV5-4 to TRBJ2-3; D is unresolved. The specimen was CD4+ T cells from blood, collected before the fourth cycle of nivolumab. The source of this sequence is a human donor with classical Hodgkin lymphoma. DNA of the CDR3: TGTGCCAGCAGCCCGGACCCTGCGGATACGCAGTATTTT. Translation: CASSPDPADTQYF.